Sequencing of this T cell receptor beta chain was carried out in a study of blood T cell repertoires in COVID-19. Whole-study context: Acute-phase and convalescent COVID-19 samples originated in the United States, Italy and Spain. PBMCs, B-cell-depleted T cells, or T cells provided the cDNA or gDNA that made up the material.

In the original workflow: Amplified reference gene primers provided the basis for estimating nucleated cell counts. Clones were sequenced by immunoSEQ multiplex PCR, and TCRdb holds only the in-frame ones, with some missing. V and J calls plus clone size are reproduced from that table; the DNA served to infer D and trimming. The sample lists about 260,000 clones, less than 85% occurring once. This CDR3 spans 14 amino acids. J gave up 7 bases and V 9 bases, and 13 bases lay outside the gene matches. Germline V gene lookup returns CDR1 WNHNN and CDR2 SYGVQD (reference sequence). Sequencing was carried out using peripheral blood. The receptor was isolated from a man in his sixties who had recovered from COVID-19. V usage is TRBV10-1 and J usage is TRBJ1-2; TRBD1 agrees at 8 bases. The CDR3: CASEGGRGPFGYTF. The CDR3 region has the DNA TGCGCCAGTGAAGGGGGCAGGGGGCCTTTTGGCTACACCTTC.